These 13 T cell receptor beta chains were sequenced from one sample in a study of blood T cells in healthy people across ages. The use of a sample-barcoded 5' primer and a J-beta primer mix characterized a second PCR of roughly 7 to 12 cycles. A single record per CDR3 protein comes from TCRdb applying MiXCR to the 5' RACE reads. The sample has under 1,100,000 distinct CDR3 sequences; approximately 25% are singletons. This sample was shared with a second study, whose subject was T cells of mothers and their children.

Sequencing input: blood. The receptors shown here come from a girl aged 2 to 9 in good health.

The chain couples TRBV24-1 to TRBJ2-2; 11 nucleotides align to TRBD2. The junction had 2 bases not matched to a gene; V was cut back by 2 bases and J by 4 bases. The V gene's germline CDR1 is KGHDR and CDR2 SFDVKD. The CDR3 consists of 16 residues. CDR3 in DNA: TGTGCCACCAGTGATTGGGGGACTAGCGGCACCGGGGAGCTGTTTTTT. This sequence encodes CATSDWGTSGTGELFF.

The chain employs TRBV12-3 or TRBV12-4 and TRBJ2-7, with TRBD2 as a possible D gene (6 bases). Trimming pared 3 bases from V and 4 bases from J, leaving 13 bases between. The CDR3 is 14 residues long. CDR3 coding DNA: TGTGCCAGCAGTTTCGGGGGATTCAAATACGAGCAGTACTTC. Amino acids: CASSFGGFKYEQYF.

The J gene is TRBJ2-2, the V gene TRBV7-6, with TRBD1 matching 10 bases. There are 15 residues in the CDR3. Germline lookup yields CDR1 SGHVS and CDR2 FNYEAQ. V trimming: 5 bases; J trimming: 5 bases; junction bases outside the gene matches: 5. DNA of the CDR3: TGTGCCAGCAGCCGGGACAGGGGAACGACCGGGGAGCTGTTTTTT. Protein sequence: CASSRDRGTTGELFF.

This clonotype was detected a few times. The V gene is TRBV5-1, the J gene TRBJ1-1; 7 bases are a match to TRBD1. V shed 4 bases, J shed 1 base, and the junction held 10 bases outside the gene matches. Germline lookup yields CDR1 SGHRS and CDR2 YFSETQ. This CDR3 comprises 16 residues. Here the CDR3 DNA reads TGCGCCAGCAGCAACCTCGCCCGGGACAGGAACACTGAAGCTTTCTTT. Protein: CASSNLARDRNTEAFF.

J is TRBJ2-1 and V is TRBV29-1; 9 nucleotides agree with TRBD1. V shed 6 bases, J shed 2 bases, and the junction held 5 bases outside the gene matches. This CDR3 region has 14 residues. CDR1 is SQVTM, CDR2 ANQGSEA, per germline. CDR3 amino acids: CSVSRDRAYNEQFF. In DNA form, the CDR3 reads TGCAGCGTGTCCCGGGACAGGGCCTACAATGAGCAGTTCTTC.

The V gene is TRBV20-1, the J gene TRBJ2-1; 14 bases line up with TRBD2. The V segment lost 0 bases and the J segment 1 base; nucleotides outside the gene matches: 2. CDR3 length: 17 amino acids. Germline CDR1 is DFQATT and CDR2 is SNEGSKA (reference sequence). CDR3 sequence (DNA): TGCAGTGCTAGAGAGGGACTAGCGGGAGTGTCCTACAATGAGCAGTTCTTC. It specifies CSAREGLAGVSYNEQFF.

This clonotype turned up a few times. The chain couples TRBV12-3 or TRBV12-4 to TRBJ1-4; D gene ambiguous. There are 14 residues in the CDR3. Trimming removed 4 bases at V and 5 bases at J, with 11 bases between. Written as DNA, the CDR3 is TGTGCCAGCAGTTGGGGAGACGGGAATGAAAAACTGTTTTTT. It is translated as CASSWGDGNEKLFF.

The chain combines TRBV11-2 with TRBJ1-4; TRBD1 matches at 7 bases. The CDR3 consists of 17 residues. V was clipped by 5 bases and J by 0 bases; unmatched bases: 9. Germline V gives CDR1 SGHAT, CDR2 FQNNGV. CDR3 sequence reads: CASSINTGETTNEKLFF. The CDR3 DNA reads TGTGCCAGCAGCATTAATACAGGGGAGACAACTAATGAAAAACTGTTTTTT.

The chain uses TRBV29-1 and TRBJ2-5, with D perhaps TRBD2 (5 bases). V lost 4 bases and J lost 1, with 22 bases in between. This CDR3 is 17 amino acids long. The germline CDR1 and CDR2 sequences are SQVTM and ANQGSEA. CDR3 sequence reads: CSVVSGIGVNGQETQYF. CDR3 DNA sequence: TGCAGCGTTGTTTCGGGAATCGGGGTCAATGGCCAAGAGACCCAGTACTTC. Based on the CDR3 plus reference TRBV29-1 and TRBJ2-5, the full variable domain is SAVISQKPSRDICQRGTSLTIQCQVDSQVTMMFWYRQQPGQSLTLIATANQGSEATYESGFVIDKFPISRPNLTFSTLTVSNMSPEDSSIYLCSVVSGIGVNGQETQYFGPGTRLLVL.

The rearrangement uses TRBV6-6 and TRBJ2-1, with a weak D call TRBD1 (5 bases). This CDR3 is 13 amino acids long. Deletions cut 4 bases from V and 10 bases from J, with 14 bases between. From germline, CDR1 is MNHNY and CDR2 SVGAGI (reference sequence). Here the CDR3 reads CASSSRVLGEQFF. In nucleotides, the CDR3 is TGTGCCAGCAGTTCCAGGGTTTTAGGAGAGCAGTTCTTC.

This clonotype showed up just a few times. The CDR3 here is CASSSNRNEQYF. The CDR3 bases are TGTGCCAGCAGCTCCAACCGCAACGAGCAGTACTTC. This chain connects TRBV11-1 to TRBJ2-7; D is unclear. V lost 4 bases and J lost 5, with 9 bases in between. CDR3 length equals 12 residues. The germline gives CDR1 SGHAT, CDR2 FQDESV (reference sequence).

The chain combines TRBV7-2 with TRBJ2-1; unclear D gene. Germline values: CDR1 SGHTA, CDR2 FQGNSA. Trimming left V 3 bases short and J 5 bases short, with 5 bases between. The CDR3 sequence is 12 residues long. The CDR3 DNA reads as TGTGCCAGCAGCTTTCAAAACAATGAGCAGTTCTTC. Protein sequence: CASSFQNNEQFF. The variable domain in full, completed from reference TRBV7-2 and TRBJ2-1, reads GAGVSQSPSNKVTEKGKDVELRCDPISGHTALYWYRQSLGQGLEFLIYFQGNSAPDKSGLPSDRFSAERTGGSVSTLTIQRTQQEDSAVYLCASSFQNNEQFFGPGTRLTVL.

Only one count was recorded for this clonotype. The chain joins TRBV5-6 to TRBJ1-4, with D uncertain. The CDR3 loop spans 15 amino acids. The V and J ends lost 2 bases and 7 bases respectively, with 15 bases between them. The germline CDR1 and CDR2 sequences are SGHDT and YYEEEE. The CDR3 sequence: CASSLTSRGGEKLFF. CDR3 in DNA: TGTGCCAGCAGCTTAACGTCCCGGGGTGGTGAAAAACTGTTTTTT.